These 16 T cell receptor beta chains share one sample of origin, sequenced in a study of shared clonotypes between healthy human individuals. The repertoire was sequenced with immunoSEQ multiplex PCR; TCRdb's copy has only in-frame clones and lacks some. The sample has roughly 2.5 million clones, around 94% seen once. Sequencing used naive CD4+ T cells sorted from blood. Sample subset: CD45RA+ positively selected. These receptors originate from a man younger than 35 in good health.

This chain connects TRBV25-1 to TRBJ1-4, with no clear D. Trimming cost V 1 base and J 4 bases, with 13 bases left between them. The V gene's germline CDR1 is MGHDK and CDR2 SYGVNS. The CDR3 covers 16 residues. CDR3 amino acids: CASSESGRTLNEKLFF. The CDR3 nucleotides read TGTGCCAGCAGTGAATCCGGACGGACCCTTAATGAAAAACTGTTTTTT.

The chain combines TRBV7-3 with TRBJ1-1; possibly TRBD1 for D (5 bases). Germline CDR1 reads SGHTA; CDR2 reads FQGTGA. The CDR3 contains 14 residues. The V end lost 5 bases, the J end lost 5 bases, and 15 bases lay between the germline ends. CDR3 amino acids: CASSRDPQSTEAFF. The CDR3 DNA reads as TGTGCCAGCAGCCGGGACCCGCAATCTACTGAAGCTTTCTTT.

CDR3 sequence reads: CASSPRIKTGSHNEQFF. The CDR3 bases are TGTGCCAGCTCACCCCGGATTAAGACAGGTTCGCACAATGAGCAGTTCTTC. V gene TRBV18 combines with J gene TRBJ2-1; D possibly corresponds to TRBD1 (6 bases). This CDR3 region has 17 residues. Trimming shortened V by 3 bases and J by 5 bases, and 20 bases separated the two germline ends. Per the germline V gene, CDR1 is KGHSH and CDR2 is LQKENI.

J is TRBJ1-1 and V is TRBV7-3; TRBD1 matches at 7 bases. V lost 1 base, J lost 3 bases, and 20 bases stayed unmatched. CDR1 is SGHTA and CDR2 is FQGTGA in the germline V gene. The CDR3 is 20 residues long. CDR3 amino acids: CASSLKGQRRQGDGYTEAFF. In DNA, the CDR3 is TGTGCCAGCAGCTTAAAAGGCCAGCGGCGGCAGGGGGACGGGTACACTGAAGCTTTCTTT.

This chain uses TRBV18 with TRBJ2-1, with 7 bases lining up with TRBD2. The CDR3 is 18 amino acids. V trimming: 1 base; J trimming: 2 bases; junction bases outside the gene matches: 11. Looked up from germline, CDR1 is KGHSH and CDR2 is LQKENI. CDR3 sequence (DNA): TGTGCCAGCTCACCACTGTCCCCTAGCGGAGCTACCTACAATGAGCAGTTCTTC. Encoded protein: CASSPLSPSGATYNEQFF.

This sequence joins TRBV6-1 and TRBJ1-2; 12 bases fit TRBD1. Germline V CDR1 and CDR2: MNHNS, SASEGT. The J segment lost 6 bases and the V segment lost 1 base, leaving 9 bases of the junction unmatched. This CDR3 has 17 residues. The CDR3: CASSEGGGTGGWNGYTF. The CDR3 nucleotides read TGTGCCAGCAGTGAAGGAGGGGGGACAGGGGGCTGGAATGGCTACACCTTC.

A note on this clone: Different DNA sequences within this sample yield the same CDR3. J is TRBJ1-3 and V is TRBV11-3, with D hard to call. CDR1 is SGHNT and CDR2 is YENEEA in the germline V gene. This CDR3 has 13 amino acids. V was clipped by 0 bases and J by 7 bases, with 7 bases between them. The CDR3 nucleotides read TGTGCCAGCAGCTTAGATGGAGGGAACACCATATATTTT. Translation gives CASSLDGGNTIYF.

The rearrangement uses TRBV21-1 and TRBJ2-7; TRBD1, the table's D call, lacks a check against the DNA. TRBV21-1 is a listed pseudogene. The CDR3 is 15 amino acids. Here the CDR3 reads CASSKTRQEPYEQYF. The CDR3 DNA reads TGTGCCAGCAGCAAAACCAGGCAGGAACCCTACGAGCAGTACTTC.

The chain uses TRBV28 and TRBJ1-4, with TRBD1 identical over 7 bases. With V trimmed by 5 bases and J by 0 bases, 0 bases remained unmatched. Germline V gene lookup returns CDR1 MDHEN and CDR2 SYDVKM. The CDR3 consists of 14 residues. CDR3 region: CASSQGATNEKLFF. In DNA, the CDR3 is TGTGCCAGCAGTCAGGGGGCAACTAATGAAAAACTGTTTTTT.

The J gene is TRBJ2-1, the V gene TRBV19, with 14 nucleotides matching TRBD2. Germline-derived CDR1 and CDR2 are LNHDA and SQIVND (reference sequence). Losses at the gene ends were 5 bases for V and 9 bases for J; bases not matched to a gene: 18. This CDR3 has 19 residues. The CDR3 reads CASSPGTSGSYSSIVEQFF. The CDR3 DNA follows: TGTGCCAGTAGTCCCGGGACTAGCGGGAGTTACTCCTCGATCGTTGAGCAGTTCTTC.

The gene calls are TRBV18 and TRBJ2-2; TRBD2 matches at 8 bases. Looked up from germline, CDR1 is KGHSH and CDR2 is LQKENI. V was pared by 0 bases and J by 6 bases, with 9 bases of the junction left unmatched. The CDR3 runs 17 residues. Here the CDR3 reads CASSPPRQRESAGELFF. The CDR3 nucleotides are TGTGCCAGCTCACCACCTCGCCAGCGGGAGAGTGCCGGGGAGCTGTTTTTT.

The chain recombines TRBV7-8 with TRBJ1-1; no clear D. From germline, CDR1 is SGHVS and CDR2 FQNEAQ. The CDR3 runs to 15 residues. Trimming left V 3 bases short and J 2 bases short, with 13 bases between. The CDR3 DNA reads as TGTGCCAGCAGCTTTGGAACAGCCTTTAACACTGAAGCTTTCTTT. This codes for CASSFGTAFNTEAFF. The complete variable domain, with remaining parts taken from reference TRBV7-8 and TRBJ1-1, reads GAGVSQSPRYKVAKRGQDVALRCDPISGHVSLFWYQQALGQGPEFLTYFQNEAQLDKSGLPSDRFFAERPEGSVSTLKIQRTQQEDSAVYLCASSFGTAFNTEAFFGQGTRLTVV.

The chain joins TRBV7-8 to TRBJ2-5, with D tentatively TRBD1 or TRBD2 (6 bases each). CDR3 length: 15 amino acids. Trimming took 2 bases from V and 5 from J, leaving 15 bases between them. Per germline, CDR1 SGHVS and CDR2 FQNEAQ. The CDR3 region is CASSLKRGLRETQYF. The CDR3 coding sequence is TGTGCCAGCAGCTTAAAACGGGGGCTGAGGGAGACCCAGTACTTC. Based on the CDR3 plus reference TRBV7-8 and TRBJ2-5, the full variable domain is GAGVSQSPRYKVAKRGQDVALRCDPISGHVSLFWYQQALGQGPEFLTYFQNEAQLDKSGLPSDRFFAERPEGSVSTLKIQRTQQEDSAVYLCASSLKRGLRETQYFGPGTRLLVL.

The chain carries TRBV19 and TRBJ1-1; 7 bases agree with TRBD1. The CDR3 sequence is 18 residues long. Germline values: CDR1 LNHDA, CDR2 SQIVND (reference sequence). Trimming at V came to 3 bases and at J to 3 bases, leaving 16 bases not matched to a gene. CDR3 DNA: TGTGCCAGTAGTATCCGCGTGAAGACAGGGAGGGTGGACACTGAAGCTTTCTTT. Protein product: CASSIRVKTGRVDTEAFF. Variable domain in full (rest from reference TRBV19 and TRBJ1-1): DGGITQSPKYLFRKEGQNVTLSCEQNLNHDAMYWYRQDPGQGLRLIYYSQIVNDFQKGDIAEGYSVSREKKESFPLTVTSAQKNPTAFYLCASSIRVKTGRVDTEAFFGQGTRLTVV.

This CDR3 reads CAWSGPAGSGANVLTF. As DNA, the CDR3 is TGTGCCTGGAGTGGGCCAGCGGGCTCTGGGGCCAACGTCCTGACTTTC. V gene TRBV30 combines with J gene TRBJ2-6; perhaps TRBD2 as D (6 bases). From germline, CDR1 is GTSNPN and CDR2 SVGIG (reference sequence). With 1 base removed from V and 0 bases from J, the gap between germline ends came to 10 bases. The CDR3 is 16 residues long.

V gene TRBV2 combines with J gene TRBJ1-6; TRBD1 is a possible D gene (5 bases). Germline-derived CDR1 and CDR2 are SNHLY and FYNNEI. CDR3 length: 13 amino acids. V lost 6 bases, J lost 7 bases, and 10 bases lay in between. In DNA form, the CDR3 reads TGTGCCAGCAGCCAGGGAGGGAATTCACCCCTCCACTTT. It codes for CASSQGGNSPLHF.